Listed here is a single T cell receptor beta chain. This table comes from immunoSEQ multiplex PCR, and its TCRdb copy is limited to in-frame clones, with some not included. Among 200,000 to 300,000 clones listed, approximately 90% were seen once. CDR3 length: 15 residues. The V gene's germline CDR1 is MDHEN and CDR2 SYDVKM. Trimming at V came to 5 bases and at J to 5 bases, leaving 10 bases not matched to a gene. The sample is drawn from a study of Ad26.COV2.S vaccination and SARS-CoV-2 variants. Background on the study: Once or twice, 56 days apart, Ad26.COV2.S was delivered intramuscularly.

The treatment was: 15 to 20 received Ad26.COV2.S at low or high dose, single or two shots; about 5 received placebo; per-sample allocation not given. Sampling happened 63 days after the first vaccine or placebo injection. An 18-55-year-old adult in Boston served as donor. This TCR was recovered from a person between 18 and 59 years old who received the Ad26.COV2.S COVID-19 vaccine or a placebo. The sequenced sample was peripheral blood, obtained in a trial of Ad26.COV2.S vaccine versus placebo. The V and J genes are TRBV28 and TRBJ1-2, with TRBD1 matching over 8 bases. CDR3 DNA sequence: TGTGCCAGCAGTCTCCCTAGACAGGGGACTTATGGCTACACCTTC. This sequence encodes CASSLPRQGTYGYTF.